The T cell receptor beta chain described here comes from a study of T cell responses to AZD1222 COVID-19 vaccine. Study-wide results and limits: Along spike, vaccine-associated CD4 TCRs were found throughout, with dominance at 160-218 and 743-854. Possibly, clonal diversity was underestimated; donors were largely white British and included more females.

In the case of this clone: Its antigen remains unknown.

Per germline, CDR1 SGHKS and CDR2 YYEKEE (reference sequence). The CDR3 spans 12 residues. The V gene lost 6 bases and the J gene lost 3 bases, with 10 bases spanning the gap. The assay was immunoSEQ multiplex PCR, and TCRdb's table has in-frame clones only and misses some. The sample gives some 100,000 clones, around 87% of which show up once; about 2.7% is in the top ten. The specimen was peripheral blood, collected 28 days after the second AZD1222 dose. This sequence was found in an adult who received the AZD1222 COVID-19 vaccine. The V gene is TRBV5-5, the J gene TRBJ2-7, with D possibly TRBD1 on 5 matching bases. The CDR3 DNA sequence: TGTGCCAGCACGGCAGGGCACTACGAGCAGTACTTC. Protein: CASTAGHYEQYF.